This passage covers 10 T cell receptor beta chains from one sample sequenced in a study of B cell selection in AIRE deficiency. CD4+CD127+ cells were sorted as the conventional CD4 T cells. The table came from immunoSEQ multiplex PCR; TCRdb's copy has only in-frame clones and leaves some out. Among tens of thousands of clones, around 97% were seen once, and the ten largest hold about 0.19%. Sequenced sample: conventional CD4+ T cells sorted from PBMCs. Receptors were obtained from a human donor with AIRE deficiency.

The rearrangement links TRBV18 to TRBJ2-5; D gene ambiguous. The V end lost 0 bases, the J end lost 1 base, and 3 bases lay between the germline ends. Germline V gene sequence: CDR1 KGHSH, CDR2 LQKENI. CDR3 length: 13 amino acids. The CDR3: CASSPPSQETQYF. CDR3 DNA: TGTGCCAGCTCACCACCGAGCCAAGAGACCCAGTACTTC.

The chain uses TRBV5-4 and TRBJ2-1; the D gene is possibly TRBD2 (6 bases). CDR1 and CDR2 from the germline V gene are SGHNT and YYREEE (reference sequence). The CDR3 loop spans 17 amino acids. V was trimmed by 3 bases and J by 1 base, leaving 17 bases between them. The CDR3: CASSSPGPRGSYNEQFF. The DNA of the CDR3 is TGTGCCAGCAGCTCCCCCGGGCCTCGGGGGTCCTACAATGAGCAGTTCTTC.

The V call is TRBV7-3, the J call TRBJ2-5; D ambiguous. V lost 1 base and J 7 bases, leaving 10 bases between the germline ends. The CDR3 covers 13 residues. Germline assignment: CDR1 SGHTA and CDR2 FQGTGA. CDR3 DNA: TGTGCCAGCAGCTTAAATGGCGGATGGACCCAGTACTTC. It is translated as CASSLNGGWTQYF.

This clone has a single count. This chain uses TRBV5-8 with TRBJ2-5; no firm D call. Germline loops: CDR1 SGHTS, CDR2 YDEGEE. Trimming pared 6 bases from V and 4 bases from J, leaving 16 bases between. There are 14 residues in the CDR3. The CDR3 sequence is CASTSWLGRETQYF. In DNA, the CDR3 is TGTGCCAGCACCTCATGGTTAGGACGAGAGACCCAGTACTTC.

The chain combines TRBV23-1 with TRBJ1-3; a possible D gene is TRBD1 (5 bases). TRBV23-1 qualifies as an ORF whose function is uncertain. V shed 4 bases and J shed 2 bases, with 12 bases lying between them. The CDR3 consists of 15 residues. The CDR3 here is CASSPPPGPGNTIYF. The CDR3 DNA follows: TGCGCCAGCAGTCCACCGCCAGGGCCTGGAAACACCATATATTTT.

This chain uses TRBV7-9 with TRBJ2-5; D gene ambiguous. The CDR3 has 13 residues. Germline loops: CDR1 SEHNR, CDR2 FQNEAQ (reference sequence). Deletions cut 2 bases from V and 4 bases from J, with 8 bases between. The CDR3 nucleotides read TGTGCCAGCAGCTTAAGCAGGCTAGAGACCCAGTACTTC. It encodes CASSLSRLETQYF.

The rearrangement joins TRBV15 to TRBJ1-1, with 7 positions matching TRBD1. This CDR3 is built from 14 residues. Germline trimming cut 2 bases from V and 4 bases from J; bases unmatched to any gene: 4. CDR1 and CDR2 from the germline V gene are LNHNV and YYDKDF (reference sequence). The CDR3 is CATSRPDRVTEAFF. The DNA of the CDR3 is TGTGCCACCAGCAGACCTGACAGGGTCACTGAAGCTTTCTTT.

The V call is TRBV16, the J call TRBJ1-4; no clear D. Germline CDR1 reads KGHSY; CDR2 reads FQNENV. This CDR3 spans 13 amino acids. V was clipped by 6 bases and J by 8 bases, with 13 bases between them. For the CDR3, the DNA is TGTGCCAGCAGAATCAACCCTGGCGAAAAACTGTTTTTT. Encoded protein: CASRINPGEKLFF.

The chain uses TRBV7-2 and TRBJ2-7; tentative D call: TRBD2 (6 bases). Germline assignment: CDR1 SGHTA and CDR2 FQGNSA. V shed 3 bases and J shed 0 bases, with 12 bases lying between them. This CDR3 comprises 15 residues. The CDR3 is CASSFAGRSSYEQYF. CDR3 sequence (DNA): TGTGCCAGCAGCTTTGCAGGGAGGAGCTCCTACGAGCAGTACTTC. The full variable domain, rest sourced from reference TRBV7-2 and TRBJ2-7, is GAGVSQSPSNKVTEKGKDVELRCDPISGHTALYWYRQSLGQGLEFLIYFQGNSAPDKSGLPSDRFSAERTGGSVSTLTIQRTQQEDSAVYLCASSFAGRSSYEQYFGPGTRLTVT.

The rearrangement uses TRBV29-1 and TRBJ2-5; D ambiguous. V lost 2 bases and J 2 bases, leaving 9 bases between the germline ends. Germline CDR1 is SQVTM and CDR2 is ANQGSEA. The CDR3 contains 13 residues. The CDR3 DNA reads TGCAGCGTTGAACGAACGGAGCAAGAGACCCAGTACTTC. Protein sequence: CSVERTEQETQYF.